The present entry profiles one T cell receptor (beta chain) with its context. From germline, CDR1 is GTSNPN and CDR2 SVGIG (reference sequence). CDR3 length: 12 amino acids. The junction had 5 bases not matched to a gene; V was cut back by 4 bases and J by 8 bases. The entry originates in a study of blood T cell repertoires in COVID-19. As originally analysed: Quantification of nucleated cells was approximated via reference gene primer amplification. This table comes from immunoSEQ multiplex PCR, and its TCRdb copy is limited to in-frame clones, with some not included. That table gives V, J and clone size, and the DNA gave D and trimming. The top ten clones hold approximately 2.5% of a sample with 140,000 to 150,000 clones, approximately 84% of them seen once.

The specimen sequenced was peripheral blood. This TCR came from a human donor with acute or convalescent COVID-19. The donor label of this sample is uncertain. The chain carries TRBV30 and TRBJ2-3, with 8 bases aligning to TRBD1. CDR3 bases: TGTGCCTGGACCATTACAGGGGGTACGCAGTATTTT. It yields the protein CAWTITGGTQYF.